The 23 T cell receptor beta chains below were found in one sample sequenced in a study of OX40 agonist ivuxolimab in advanced cancers. Method: immunoSEQ multiplex PCR; TCRdb's copy keeps in-frame clones and lacks some. The sample lists tens of thousands of clones; roughly nine tenths were seen once. The sequenced sample was CD4+ or CD8+ T cells sorted from blood, obtained in a trial of the OX40 agonist ivuxolimab. Receptor source: an adult with an advanced solid tumor such as melanoma, head and neck, liver or kidney cancer.

This clone showed up just once. The chain joins TRBV7-9 to TRBJ2-7; D may be TRBD1 (6 bases). The CDR3 contains 15 residues. Germline V gene lookup returns CDR1 SEHNR and CDR2 FQNEAQ (reference sequence). Trimming pared 2 bases from V and 6 bases from J, leaving 17 bases between. The CDR3 loop is CASSLPQGITREQYF. The CDR3 region has the DNA TGTGCCAGCAGCTTACCTCAGGGGATAACGCGCGAGCAGTACTTC.

V gene TRBV28 combines with J gene TRBJ1-1; D uncertain. CDR3 size: 16 residues. The V gene's germline CDR1 is MDHEN and CDR2 SYDVKM. Trimming took off 5 bases at V and 2 bases at J, with 18 bases between the two ends. CDR3 in DNA: TGTGCCAGCAGTGCCCAGCCGGGCCTTACTAACACTGAAGCTTTCTTT. Residues: CASSAQPGLTNTEAFF. The full variable domain, with the rest looked up from reference TRBV28 and TRBJ1-1, is DVKVTQSSRYLVKRTGEKVFLECVQDMDHENMFWYRQDPGLGLRLIYFSYDVKMKEKGDIPEGYSVSREKKERFSLILESASTNQTSMYLCASSAQPGLTNTEAFFGQGTRLTVV.

The chain uses TRBV4-1 and TRBJ2-1; possible D gene TRBD2, 5 bases. The length of the CDR3 is 15 residues. Trimming took off 1 base at V and 3 bases at J, with 10 bases between the two ends. Germline-derived CDR1 and CDR2 are MGHRA and YSYEKL. CDR3 loop: CASSQVLTSYNEQFF. In DNA form, the CDR3 reads TGCGCCAGCAGCCAAGTTCTTACTAGCTACAATGAGCAGTTCTTC.

As DNA, the CDR3 is TGCGCCAGCAGCCAGGGGACAGGGGCACCTTCTTACGAGCAGTACTTC. It encodes CASSQGTGAPSYEQYF. V gene TRBV4-1 combines with J gene TRBJ2-7, with TRBD1 matching 10 bases. With V trimmed by 3 bases and J by 4 bases, 9 bases remained unmatched. This CDR3 spans 16 amino acids. From germline, CDR1 is MGHRA and CDR2 YSYEKL.

J is TRBJ2-5 and V is TRBV5-1, with D possibly being TRBD1 (6 bases). This CDR3 has 14 residues. Germline values: CDR1 SGHRS, CDR2 YFSETQ. The V end lost 1 base, the J end lost 2 bases, and 9 bases lay between the germline ends. CDR3 amino acids: CASSLTGRQETQYF. CDR3 nucleotide sequence: TGCGCCAGCAGCTTGACAGGGCGACAAGAGACCCAGTACTTC. Looking up the rest from reference TRBV5-1 and TRBJ2-5 gives the full variable domain: KAGVTQTPRYLIKTRGQQVTLSCSPISGHRSVSWYQQTPGQGLQFLFEYFSETQRNKGNFPGRFSGRQFSNSRSEMNVSTLELGDSALYLCASSLTGRQETQYFGPGTRLLVL.

J is TRBJ2-7 and V is TRBV5-6, with D maybe TRBD2 (5 bases). The V gene's germline CDR1 is SGHDT and CDR2 YYEEEE. The CDR3 runs 15 residues. V was trimmed by 4 bases and J by 3 bases, leaving 17 bases between them. This CDR3 reads CASSGPAVAYYEQYF. DNA of the CDR3: TGTGCCAGCAGCGGCCCAGCGGTGGCTTACTACGAGCAGTACTTC.

V gene TRBV5-1 combines with J gene TRBJ2-4; the D gene is possibly TRBD1 (5 bases). Germline values: CDR1 SGHRS, CDR2 YFSETQ. CDR3 length equals 14 residues. The ends were cut back, 2 bases at V and 8 bases at J, with 14 bases in the middle. DNA for the CDR3: TGCGCCAGCAGCTTCGGCCAGGGTGGGGACATTCAGTACTTC. It translates to CASSFGQGGDIQYF.

The chain is built from TRBV5-1 and TRBJ2-7; 9 bases are a match to TRBD1. The CDR3 extends over 12 amino acids. In germline, CDR1 is SGHRS, CDR2 YFSETQ. V lost 5 bases and J lost 6; bases outside the gene matches: 3. The CDR3 loop reads CASRRDRVEQYF. The CDR3 nucleotides are TGCGCCAGCAGACGGGACAGGGTCGAGCAGTACTTC.

This CDR3 reads CATAYRGREQFF. In DNA form, the CDR3 reads TGTGCCACCGCATACAGGGGACGTGAGCAGTTCTTC. This chain links TRBV5-6 with TRBJ2-1; TRBD1 agrees at 7 bases. CDR1 is SGHDT and CDR2 is YYEEEE in the germline V gene. The trim removed 9 bases at V and 9 bases at J, leaving 9 bases unmatched. The length of the CDR3 is 12 residues. Using reference TRBV5-6 and TRBJ2-1 for the parts outside the CDR3, the full variable domain is DAGVTQSPTHLIKTRGQQVTLRCSPKSGHDTVSWYQQALGQGPQFIFQYYEEEERQRGNFPDRFSGHQFPNYSSELNVNALLLGDSALYLCATAYRGREQFFGPGTRLTVL.

V is TRBV25-1 and J is TRBJ2-4, with D perhaps given as TRBD1 or TRBD2 (5 bases each). Looked up from germline, CDR1 is MGHDK and CDR2 is SYGVNS. Trimming left V 10 bases short and J 5 bases short, with 21 bases between. This CDR3 comprises 15 residues. CDR3 nucleotide sequence: TGTGCCACCGAGGGGCTTTCCACCGGCGAAAACATTCAGTACTTC. It specifies CATEGLSTGENIQYF. The full variable domain, with the rest looked up from reference TRBV25-1 and TRBJ2-4, is EADIYQTPRYLVIGTGKKITLECSQTMGHDKMYWYQQDPGMELHLIHYSYGVNSTEKGDLSSESTVSRIRTEHFPLTLESARPSHTSQYLCATEGLSTGENIQYFGAGTRLSVL.

This chain uses TRBV4-2 with TRBJ2-7, with 7 nucleotides matching TRBD2. There are 17 residues in the CDR3. The ends lost 0 bases at V and 4 bases at J; junction bases unmatched: 12. Germline lookup yields CDR1 LGHNA and CDR2 YNFKEQ. In nucleotides, the CDR3 is TGTGCCAGCAGCCAAGAAGGGGAGGGTAGACTGAGTTACGAGCAGTACTTC. Translation gives CASSQEGEGRLSYEQYF.

In its sample, this clone was seen a few times. The chain uses TRBV29-1 and TRBJ2-7; D is perhaps TRBD2 (5 bases). CDR1 SQVTM and CDR2 ANQGSEA come from the germline V gene. The length of the CDR3 is 11 residues. Between the trimmed V and J ends, which lost 5 bases and 2 bases, there was a span of 7 bases. The CDR3 reads CSVPGAYEQYF. The CDR3 DNA reads TGCAGCGTTCCCGGGGCCTACGAGCAGTACTTC.

This clone was observed once. This sequence joins TRBV7-9 and TRBJ2-5; D gene unclear. From germline, CDR1 is SEHNR and CDR2 FQNEAQ (reference sequence). The CDR3 has 12 amino acids. Trimming took off 4 bases at V and 2 bases at J, with 5 bases between the two ends. The CDR3 DNA reads TGTGCCAGCAGCTCCCTACAAGAGACCCAGTACTTC. Its protein is CASSSLQETQYF.

The V call is TRBV2, the J call TRBJ2-4; D is tentatively TRBD1 or TRBD2 (5 bases each). Per the germline V gene, CDR1 is SNHLY and CDR2 is FYNNEI. CDR3 length: 13 amino acids. V gave up 8 bases and J gave up 7 bases, with 15 bases separating them. The CDR3 sequence is CASGARTGNIQYF. The CDR3 DNA reads as TGTGCCAGCGGGGCTAGAACGGGGAACATTCAGTACTTC.

The rearrangement uses TRBV30 and TRBJ2-7; 7 bases align to TRBD2. V was clipped by 0 bases and J by 2 bases; unmatched bases: 7. The CDR3 sequence is 15 residues long. CDR1 is GTSNPN, CDR2 SVGIG, per germline (reference sequence). The CDR3 nucleotides are TGTGCCTGGAGTGTGGGAAGCGGGGCTGCCTACGAGCAGTACTTC. Translation gives CAWSVGSGAAYEQYF.

This clone was found once. The chain is built from TRBV2 and TRBJ2-1, with 10 bases matching TRBD2. The CDR3 loop spans 15 amino acids. Looked up from germline, CDR1 is SNHLY and CDR2 is FYNNEI. V trimming: 2 bases; J trimming: 3 bases; junction bases outside the gene matches: 1. The CDR3: CASSEPSGGYNEQFF. CDR3 bases: TGTGCCAGCAGTGAACCTAGCGGGGGCTACAATGAGCAGTTCTTC.

The chain has TRBV7-6 and TRBJ2-7; a possible D gene is TRBD1 (5 bases). The CDR3 is made up of 14 amino acids. Germline V gene sequence: CDR1 SGHVS, CDR2 FNYEAQ. V shed 0 bases and J shed 3 bases, with 9 bases lying between them. The DNA for the CDR3 is TGTGCCAGCAGCTTAGCAGACAGAAGCTACGAGCAGTACTTC. Translated: CASSLADRSYEQYF.

V gene TRBV19 combines with J gene TRBJ2-1; a possible D gene is TRBD2 (5 bases). Germline V lookup: CDR1 LNHDA, CDR2 SQIVND (reference sequence). This CDR3 has 15 residues. Trimming removed 6 bases at V and 7 bases at J, with 19 bases between. CDR3 amino acids: CASSLAGFPPNEQFF. CDR3 DNA sequence: TGTGCCAGTAGCCTGGCGGGTTTCCCTCCGAATGAGCAGTTCTTC.

The table lists this clone with a count of one. This chain links TRBV11-2 with TRBJ2-1; 8 nucleotides line up with TRBD2. V shed 7 bases, J shed 5 bases, and the junction held 4 bases outside the gene matches. The germline CDR1 and CDR2 sequences are SGHAT and FQNNGV. The CDR3 runs 13 residues. The CDR3 coding sequence is TGTGCCAGCAACAGCGGGGGAAACAATGAGCAGTTCTTC. Translated, it gives CASNSGGNNEQFF.

In DNA form, the CDR3 reads TGTGCCAGCAGCTCAATGACTAGCGGGAGGGGAGAGCAGTACTTC. Protein product: CASSSMTSGRGEQYF. V and J are TRBV4-2 and TRBJ2-7; 14 bases agree with TRBD2. With 5 bases clipped from V and 7 bases from J, the junction kept 7 bases outside the gene matches. CDR3 length: 15 residues. The germline V gene has CDR1 LGHNA and CDR2 YNFKEQ.

The chain couples TRBV5-6 to TRBJ1-2; D might be TRBD1 (5 bases). Trimming shortened V by 6 bases and J by 0 bases, and 12 bases separated the two germline ends. CDR1 SGHDT and CDR2 YYEEEE come from the germline V gene. CDR3 length equals 14 residues. Written as DNA, the CDR3 is TGTGCCAGCACCTATGGGGGAGCTAACTATGGCTACACCTTC. It yields the protein CASTYGGANYGYTF.

This clone was recorded a few times. The chain joins TRBV10-1 to TRBJ1-2; the D gene is possibly TRBD1 (5 bases). The germline CDR1 and CDR2 sequences are WNHNN and SYGVQD (reference sequence). The CDR3 has 14 amino acids. The germline V and J ends were trimmed by 8 bases and 6 bases, with 19 bases remaining between them. The CDR3 protein is CASPTSEQGHGYTF. DNA for the CDR3: TGCGCCAGCCCTACGTCTGAGCAGGGCCATGGCTACACCTTC.

The chain employs TRBV15 and TRBJ2-7, with 8 bases matching TRBD2. The length of the CDR3 is 14 residues. V gave up 6 bases and J gave up 0 bases; unmatched junction bases: 4. Germline CDR1 is LNHNV and CDR2 is YYDKDF (reference sequence). The CDR3 spells CATSSGLASYEQYF. CDR3 DNA: TGTGCCACCAGTTCCGGACTAGCCTCCTACGAGCAGTACTTC. Based on the CDR3 plus reference TRBV15 and TRBJ2-7, the full variable domain is DAMVIQNPRYQVTQFGKPVTLSCSQTLNHNVMYWYQQKSSQAPKLLFHYYDKDFNNEADTPDNFQSRRPNTSFCFLDIRSPGLGDTAMYLCATSSGLASYEQYFGPGTRLTVT.